This is a list of T cell receptor beta chains from one sample in a study of response to subunit inactivated influenza vaccine. TCRdb reanalysed the RT-PCR reads using MiXCR and keeps one entry per CDR3 protein. The sample includes around 750,000 distinct CDR3 sequences, around 20% seen only once; the top ten take about a tenth. Sequences were derived from PBMCs from blood, sampled approximately 5 days after vaccination. These TCRs come from a man aged 45 to 65 who received an inactivated influenza vaccine. CDR3s include the opening cysteine and the closing phenylalanine or tryptophan. Fields, in order: clone size, V gene, D gene, J gene, CDR3 length, CDR3 DNA, CDR3 protein. A D gene is named only where the DNA matches it firmly. The size entry is marked missing in some rows and otherwise reads once, few, many or a size class.

few,TRBV20-1,.,TRBJ2-5,15,TGCAGTGCTAGAGACCAAAGAGGATTGGTAGAGACCCAGTACTTC,CSARDQRGLVETQYF
.,TRBV18,.,TRBJ1-1,15,TGTGCCAGCTCACCAGAATTGGGGGTGAGCACTGAAGCTTTCTTT,CASSPELGVSTEAFF
few,TRBV5-1,.,TRBJ2-3,15,TGCGCCAGCAGCTTTCTACCCCGGGCGACAGATACGCAGTATTTT,CASSFLPRATDTQYF
.,TRBV28,TRBD1,TRBJ2-1,18,TGTGCCAGCAGTCGGTCACCGGGACAGGGGTTCGTAGGCAATGAGCAGTTCTTC,CASSRSPGQGFVGNEQFF
.,TRBV6-5,.,TRBJ1-1,15,TGTGCCAGCAGTTCCTTTAGGGAATACTACACTGAAGCTTTCTTT,CASSSFREYYTEAFF
.,TRBV10-3,.,TRBJ2-7,11,TGTGCCATCAGAGGTGGGGGGGAGCAGTACTTC,CAIRGGGEQYF
.,TRBV7-9,.,TRBJ1-4,15,TGTGCCAGCAGCTCACGAGGGGGGGAGGATGAAAAACTGTTTTTT,CASSSRGGEDEKLFF
few,TRBV25-1,.,TRBJ2-7,15,TGTGCCAGCAGTGATGCTCGGGGAGGAACCTACGAGCAGTACTTC,CASSDARGGTYEQYF
few,TRBV2,.,TRBJ2-5,10,TGTGCCAGGGGTGGAGAGACCCAGTACTTC,CARGGETQYF
.,TRBV9,.,TRBJ2-1,17,TGTGCCAGCAGCTATTCGATTGCGACAGGCCCCCACAATGAGCAGTTCTTC,CASSYSIATGPHNEQFF
few,TRBV29-1,.,TRBJ2-1,18,TGCAGCGGCCTCAAACGTAAGGGCTCCGAAAGCTCCTACAATGAGCAGTTCTTC,CSGLKRKGSESSYNEQFF
few,TRBV7-3,TRBD1,TRBJ2-2,15,TGTGCCAGCAGTTTAACAGGGGGACGCACCGGGGAGCTGTTTTTT,CASSLTGGRTGELFF
many,TRBV12-3/TRBV12-4,TRBD1,TRBJ2-1,15,TGTGCCAGCAGTTTCGGTCAGGGGGTATACAATGAGCAGTTCTTC,CASSFGQGVYNEQFF
.,TRBV10-3,TRBD1,TRBJ2-3,13,TGTGCCAAACGGGACAGCAACACAGATACGCAGTATTTT,CAKRDSNTDTQYF
.,TRBV20-1,TRBD2,TRBJ2-5,14,TGCAGTGCTACCCCTCCGGGACTAGCGGGAGTTAACTACTTC,CSATPPGLAGVNYF
few,TRBV21-1,.,TRBJ1-2,15,TGTGCCAGCAGCAAAGCTCAGGGATTAGACCATGGCTACACCTTC,CASSKAQGLDHGYTF
few,TRBV11-2,TRBD2,TRBJ2-1,16,TGTGCCAGCAGCACCCTTAGCGGGAATTCCTACAATGAGCAGTTCTTC,CASSTLSGNSYNEQFF
few,TRBV5-1,.,TRBJ2-7,14,TGCGCCAGCAGTTCGATCAGGGACGCCTACGAGCAGTACTTC,CASSSIRDAYEQYF
.,TRBV5-6,TRBD1,TRBJ2-5,16,TGTGCCAGCAGCTTGGTCGGGACAGGGTCCCAAGAGACCCAGTACTTC,CASSLVGTGSQETQYF
.,TRBV20-1,TRBD2,TRBJ2-3,15,TGCAGTGCTAGTTCTTGGACTAGCGGCACAGATACGCAGTATTTT,CSASSWTSGTDTQYF
many,TRBV12-3/TRBV12-4,.,TRBJ1-1,14,TGTGCCAGCAGTTTATACAGCATGAACACTGAAGCTTTCTTT,CASSLYSMNTEAFF
many,TRBV5-1,.,TRBJ1-1,12,TGCGCCAGCAGCTTGGCCAACACTGAAGCTTTCTTT,CASSLANTEAFF